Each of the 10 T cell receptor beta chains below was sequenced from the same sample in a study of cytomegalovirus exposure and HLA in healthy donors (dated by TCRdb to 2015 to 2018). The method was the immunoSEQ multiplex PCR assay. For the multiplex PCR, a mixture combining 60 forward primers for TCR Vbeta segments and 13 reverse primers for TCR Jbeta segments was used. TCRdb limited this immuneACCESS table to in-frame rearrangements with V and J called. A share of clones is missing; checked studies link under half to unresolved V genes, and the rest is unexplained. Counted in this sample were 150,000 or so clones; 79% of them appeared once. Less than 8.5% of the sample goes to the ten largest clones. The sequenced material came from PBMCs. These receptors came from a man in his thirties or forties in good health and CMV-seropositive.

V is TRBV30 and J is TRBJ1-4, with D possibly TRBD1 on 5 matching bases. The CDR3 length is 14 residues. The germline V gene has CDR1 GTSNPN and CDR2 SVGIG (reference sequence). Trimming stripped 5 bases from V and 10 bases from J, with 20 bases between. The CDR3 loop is CAWGLGGRDGKLFF. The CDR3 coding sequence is TGTGCCTGGGGACTCGGGGGGAGGGATGGAAAACTGTTTTTT.

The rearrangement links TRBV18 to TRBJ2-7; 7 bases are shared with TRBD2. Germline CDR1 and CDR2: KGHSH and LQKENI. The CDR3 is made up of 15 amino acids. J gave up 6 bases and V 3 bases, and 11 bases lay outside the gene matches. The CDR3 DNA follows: TGTGCCAGCTCACCCAGGGAGGGGAGTAAGGGCGAGCAGTACTTC. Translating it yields CASSPREGSKGEQYF.

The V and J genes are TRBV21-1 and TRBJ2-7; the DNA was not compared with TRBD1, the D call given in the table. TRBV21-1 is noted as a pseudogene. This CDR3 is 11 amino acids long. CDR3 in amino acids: CASTHSYEQYF. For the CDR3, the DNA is TGTGCCAGCACCCACTCCTACGAGCAGTACTTC.

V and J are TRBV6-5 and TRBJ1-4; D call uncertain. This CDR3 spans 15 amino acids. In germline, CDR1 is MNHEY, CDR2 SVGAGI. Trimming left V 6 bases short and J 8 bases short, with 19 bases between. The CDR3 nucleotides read TGTGCCAGCAGCCCTCGAATGGGAGCAAGGGAAAAACTGTTTTTT. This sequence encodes CASSPRMGAREKLFF.

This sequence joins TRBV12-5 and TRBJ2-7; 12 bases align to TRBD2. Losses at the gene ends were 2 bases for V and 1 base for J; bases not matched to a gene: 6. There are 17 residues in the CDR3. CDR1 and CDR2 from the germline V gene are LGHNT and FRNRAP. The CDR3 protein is CASGLSRTSGTSYEQYF. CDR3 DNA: TGTGCTAGTGGTTTGTCCCGGACTAGCGGGACTTCCTACGAGCAGTACTTC.

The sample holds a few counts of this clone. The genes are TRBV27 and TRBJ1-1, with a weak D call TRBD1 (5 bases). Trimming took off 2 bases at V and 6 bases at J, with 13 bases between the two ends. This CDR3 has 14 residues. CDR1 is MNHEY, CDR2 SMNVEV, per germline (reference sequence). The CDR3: CASSLAPGVPEAFF. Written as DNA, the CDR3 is TGTGCCAGCAGTTTAGCGCCGGGGGTCCCTGAAGCTTTCTTT.

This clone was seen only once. This CDR3 reads CASSSGGAETQYF. The CDR3 nucleotides are TGTGCCAGCAGTTCAGGGGGCGCGGAGACCCAGTACTTC. J is TRBJ2-5 and V is TRBV28, with 8 positions matching TRBD1. This CDR3 comprises 13 residues. With 4 bases clipped from V and 5 bases from J, the junction kept 3 bases outside the gene matches. CDR1 MDHEN and CDR2 SYDVKM come from the germline V gene.

The CDR3 sequence: CASSPPSRTGAEQYF. CDR3 bases: TGTGCCAGCTCACCTCCCTCGAGAACAGGGGCCGAGCAGTACTTC. This chain links TRBV18 with TRBJ2-7, with 7 bases identical to TRBD1. The CDR3 contains 15 residues. J gave up 6 bases and V 3 bases, and 11 bases lay outside the gene matches. Per germline, CDR1 KGHSH and CDR2 LQKENI.

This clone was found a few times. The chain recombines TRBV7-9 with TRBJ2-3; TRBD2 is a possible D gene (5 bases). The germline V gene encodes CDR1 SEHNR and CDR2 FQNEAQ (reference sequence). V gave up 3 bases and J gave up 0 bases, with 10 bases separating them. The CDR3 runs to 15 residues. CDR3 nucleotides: TGTGCCAGCAGCTTCTCCGGGGTTAGCACAGATACGCAGTATTTT. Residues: CASSFSGVSTDTQYF.

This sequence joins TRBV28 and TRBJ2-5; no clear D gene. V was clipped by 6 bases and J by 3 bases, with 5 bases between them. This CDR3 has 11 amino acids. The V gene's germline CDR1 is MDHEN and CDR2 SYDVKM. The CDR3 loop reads CASRTEETQYF. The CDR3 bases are TGTGCCAGCAGAACGGAAGAGACCCAGTACTTC.